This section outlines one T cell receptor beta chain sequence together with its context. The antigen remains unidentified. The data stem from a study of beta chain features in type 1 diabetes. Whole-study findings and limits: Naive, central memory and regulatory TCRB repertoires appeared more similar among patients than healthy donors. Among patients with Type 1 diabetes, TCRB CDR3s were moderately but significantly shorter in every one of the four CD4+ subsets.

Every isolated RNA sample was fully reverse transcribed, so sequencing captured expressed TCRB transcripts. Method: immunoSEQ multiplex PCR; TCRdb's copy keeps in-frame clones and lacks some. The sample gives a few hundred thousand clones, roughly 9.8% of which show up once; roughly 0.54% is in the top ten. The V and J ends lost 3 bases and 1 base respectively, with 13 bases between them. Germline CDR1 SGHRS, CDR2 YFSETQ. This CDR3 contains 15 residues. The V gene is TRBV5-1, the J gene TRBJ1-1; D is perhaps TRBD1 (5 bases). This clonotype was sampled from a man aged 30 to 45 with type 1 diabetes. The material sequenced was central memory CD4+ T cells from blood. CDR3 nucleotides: TGCGCCAGCAGCTCGGTCGGGGCGGGGAACACTGAAGCTTTCTTT. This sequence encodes CASSSVGAGNTEAFF.